The clone carrying this TCR beta chain was observed once. This sample is part of a study of blood T cell repertoires in COVID-19. The study drew participants aged about 18 to 95 years from 20 to 30 US areas. Cohort 3 recovery required two negative PCRs, clearance, or symptom resolution. Authors' analysis steps: Using reference gene primer amplification, nucleated cell counts were estimated. TCRdb's table, derived via immunoSEQ multiplex PCR, lists solely in-frame clones and lacks some. V and J calls and clone size are those listed in that table; D and trimming were worked out from the DNA. The data hold 80,000 to 130,000 clones, with around 85% observed a single time. This sequence originates from a woman aged 45-60 years who had recovered from COVID-19. The specimen sequenced was PBMCs or T cells enriched from blood (not recorded which).

CDR3 sequence reads: CAVFGGGASGELFF. The CDR3 nucleotides are TGTGCCGTATTCGGCGGGGGGGCCTCCGGGGAGCTGTTTTTT. The genes are TRBV10-3 and TRBJ2-2, with 9 bases identical to TRBD2. The CDR3 is 14 amino acids. Germline lookup yields CDR1 ENHRY and CDR2 SYGVKD. V shed 11 bases and J 6 bases; nucleotides not matched to a gene: 10.